These 23 T cell receptor beta chains came from one sample sequenced in a study of human T cells and chemical hapten exposure. TCRdb re-called the RACE reads with MiXCR, one entry per CDR3 protein. The sample consists of approximately 400,000 distinct CDR3 sequences, 4.8% of them appearing once. Stated time point: patch test 1, 2 weeks after DPC sensitization. Treatment of the sample: therapeutic diphenylcyclopropenone sensitization with weekly scalp DPC. The specimen comprised whole blood, sampled in connection with sensitization to the hapten diphenylcyclopropenone (DPC). Receptors were obtained from a woman between 50 and 59 years old with alopecia areata. Some clones in this sample may be carry-over from other donors' samples.

The table lists this clonotype with a few counts. The chain is built from TRBV2 and TRBJ2-1; TRBD2 agrees at 8 bases. V lost 6 bases to trimming and J lost 6 bases; unmatched junction nucleotides: 4. Per germline, CDR1 SNHLY and CDR2 FYNNEI. This CDR3 contains 13 residues. CDR3 sequence reads: CASRGTSSNEQFF. For the CDR3, the DNA is TGTGCCAGCAGGGGGACTAGTAGCAATGAGCAGTTCTTC. Full variable domain (remainder filled in from reference TRBV2 and TRBJ2-1): EPEVTQTPSHQVTQMGQEVILRCVPISNHLYFYWYRQILGQKVEFLVSFYNNEISEKSEIFDDQFSVERPDGSNFTLKIRSTKLEDSAMYFCASRGTSSNEQFFGPGTRLTVL.

There are a few counts of this clonotype. The V gene is TRBV6-2 or TRBV6-3, the J gene TRBJ2-7; D is undetermined. The germline CDR1 and CDR2 sequences are MNHEY and SVGEGT. This CDR3 region has 12 residues. V lost 5 bases, J lost 5 bases, and 10 bases lay in between. DNA for the CDR3: TGTGCCAGCAGTCGTCCTGCGGACGAGCAGTACTTC. As protein: CASSRPADEQYF.

There are many counts of this clonotype. This chain uses TRBV20-1 with TRBJ2-7, with 9 positions matching TRBD2. CDR3 length: 15 residues. V was pared by 3 bases and J by 5 bases, with 11 bases of the junction left unmatched. CDR1 is DFQATT, CDR2 SNEGSKA, per germline (reference sequence). The CDR3 loop is CSASPPQGLAHEQYF. The CDR3 region has the DNA TGCAGTGCTAGCCCCCCTCAGGGACTAGCCCACGAGCAGTACTTC.

The chain carries TRBV3-1 and TRBJ2-1; tentatively, D is TRBD1 (5 bases). V dropped 3 bases and J dropped 6 bases, with 12 bases sitting between them. The CDR3 sequence is 14 residues long. The germline V gene has CDR1 LGHDT and CDR2 YNNKEL (reference sequence). CDR3 nucleotides: TGTGCCAGCAGCCATTCCTCTGGGGCCAATGAGCAGTTCTTC. This sequence encodes CASSHSSGANEQFF.

This clonotype was detected ten times or more. The chain combines TRBV6-2 or TRBV6-3 with TRBJ2-3; TRBD2 agrees at 11 bases. This CDR3 comprises 17 residues. The germline gives CDR1 MNHEY, CDR2 SVGEGT. The trim removed 3 bases at V and 5 bases at J, leaving 10 bases unmatched. CDR3: CASSYSRLAGPGDTQYF. The CDR3 DNA is TGTGCCAGCAGTTATAGTCGACTAGCGGGACCCGGAGATACGCAGTATTTT.

The table lists this clonotype with many counts. The rearrangement uses TRBV20-1 and TRBJ2-3; no clear D. The CDR3 contains 14 residues. Germline V lookup: CDR1 DFQATT, CDR2 SNEGSKA (reference sequence). Trimming took off 4 bases at V and 0 bases at J, with 11 bases between the two ends. CDR3 region: CSAMGPTSTDTQYF. The CDR3, as DNA: TGCAGTGCTATGGGCCCTACTAGCACAGATACGCAGTATTTT.

There are many counts of this clonotype. This sequence joins TRBV7-9 and TRBJ2-7; D is perhaps TRBD2 (5 bases). The length of the CDR3 is 15 residues. V lost 4 bases to trimming and J lost 2 bases, with 15 bases between them. Germline lookup yields CDR1 SEHNR and CDR2 FQNEAQ (reference sequence). The CDR3 loop reads CASSWLVNSAYEQYF. CDR3 in DNA: TGTGCCAGCAGCTGGTTGGTCAATAGCGCCTACGAGCAGTACTTC.

This clonotype was counted a few times. J is TRBJ2-7 and V is TRBV7-2; D may be TRBD2 (5 bases). CDR3 length: 15 residues. Deletions cut 2 bases from V and 4 bases from J, with 15 bases between. Germline CDR1 and CDR2: SGHTA and FQGNSA. CDR3: CASSLYGGSGYEQYF. The CDR3 nucleotides are TGTGCCAGCAGCTTATACGGCGGATCGGGGTACGAGCAGTACTTC.

The CDR3 DNA sequence: TGTGCCAGCTCGGGACTAGTTAGAGATACGCAGTATTTT. It is translated as CASSGLVRDTQYF. V and J are TRBV3-1 and TRBJ2-3, with 8 nucleotides matching TRBD2. There are 13 residues in the CDR3. CDR1 is LGHDT, CDR2 YNNKEL, per germline (reference sequence). J gave up 5 bases and V 8 bases, and 6 bases lay outside the gene matches.

This clonotype occurred many times. J is TRBJ1-5 and V is TRBV6-2 or TRBV6-3, with D uncertain. The CDR3 has 13 residues. The germline CDR1 and CDR2 sequences are MNHEY and SVGEGT. The germline V and J ends were trimmed by 6 bases and 0 bases, with 6 bases remaining between them. Here the CDR3 reads CASRSVSNQPQHF. As DNA, the CDR3 is TGTGCCAGCAGGTCAGTTAGCAATCAGCCCCAGCATTTT.

Here the CDR3 reads CASIRGVSGANVLTF. The CDR3 nucleotides read TGTGCCAGCATCAGAGGGGTATCCGGGGCCAACGTCCTGACTTTC. The V call is TRBV6-1, the J call TRBJ2-6; D may match TRBD1 or TRBD2 (5 bases each). The CDR3 is 15 amino acids. V lost 7 bases to trimming and J lost 4 bases, with 14 bases between them. Germline assignment: CDR1 MNHNS and CDR2 SASEGT.

This clonotype was counted many times. The rearrangement joins TRBV20-1 to TRBJ1-6, with 10 bases lining up with TRBD1. The germline CDR1 and CDR2 sequences are DFQATT and SNEGSKA (reference sequence). CDR3 length equals 18 residues. Unmatched junction bases numbered 19, after V lost 5 bases and J lost 9 bases. The CDR3: CSASSAGQGIHMGSPLHF. The CDR3 nucleotides read TGCAGTGCTTCGAGTGCGGGACAGGGGATCCATATGGGTTCACCCCTCCACTTT.

This clonotype was found a few times. The chain employs TRBV2 and TRBJ2-2; possible D gene TRBD2, 6 bases. The CDR3 contains 14 residues. Trimming pared 3 bases from V and 6 bases from J, leaving 11 bases between. The germline V gene encodes CDR1 SNHLY and CDR2 FYNNEI. The CDR3 DNA is TGTGCCAGCAGTGAGCGGGGAGTTCCCGGGGAGCTGTTTTTT. The encoded protein is CASSERGVPGELFF.

The chain is built from TRBV29-1 and TRBJ2-2; D gene ambiguous. This CDR3 spans 15 amino acids. The germline gives CDR1 SQVTM, CDR2 ANQGSEA. V lost 2 bases and J lost 0, with 10 bases in between. The CDR3 bases are TGCAGCGTTGAAATCGCAGCCGCGAACACCGGGGAGCTGTTTTTT. Protein: CSVEIAAANTGELFF.

This clonotype showed up many times. This rearrangement joins TRBV6-5 to TRBJ2-1; possibly TRBD1 or TRBD2 for D (5 bases each). The CDR3 runs to 12 residues. Germline values: CDR1 MNHEY, CDR2 SVGAGI. V dropped 6 bases and J dropped 5 bases, with 8 bases sitting between them. The CDR3 coding sequence is TGTGCCAGCAGCGGGGCCGACAATGAGCAGTTCTTC. Translation: CASSGADNEQFF.

Concerning this clonotype itself: At one end, the junction sequence differs from germline, possibly due to a read error. The rearrangement joins TRBV6-5 to TRBJ1-1; no firm D call. Germline V gene data show CDR1 as MNHEY and CDR2 as SVGAGI. The CDR3 extends over 14 amino acids. The CDR3 DNA is TGTGCCAGCGGGGAGATGGGCTGGAACTCTGAAGCTTTCTTT. Protein sequence: CASGEMGWNSEAFF.

For this clonotype: With a much larger clone just one base away, this may be a read error. The chain links TRBV28 to TRBJ2-7, with 10 nucleotides matching TRBD1. The germline CDR1 and CDR2 sequences are MDHEN and SYDVKM. The CDR3 is 14 residues long. The CDR3 region is CASSFRGQGGEQCF. The CDR3 DNA follows: TGTGCCAGCAGTTTCCGCGGACAGGGGGGCGAGCAGTGCTTC.

This clonotype was observed at least ten times. The V and J genes are TRBV20-1 and TRBJ1-2; D not certain. V lost 8 bases to trimming and J lost 5 bases, with 15 bases between them. Germline CDR1 DFQATT, CDR2 SNEGSKA (reference sequence). CDR3 length equals 12 residues. Here the CDR3 reads CSSQPPLYGYTF. The DNA for the CDR3 is TGCAGTTCTCAACCCCCACTATATGGCTACACCTTC.

This clonotype was detected ten times or more. The chain employs TRBV2 and TRBJ1-5, with a possible D match to TRBD1 (6 bases). The CDR3 spans 15 residues. Between the trimmed V and J ends, which lost 1 base and 1 base, there was a span of 8 bases. The V gene's germline CDR1 is SNHLY and CDR2 FYNNEI. The CDR3 here is CASSEGQVSNQPQHF. As DNA, the CDR3 is TGTGCCAGCAGTGAAGGACAGGTCAGCAATCAGCCCCAGCATTTT.

This clonotype was counted ten times or more. The J gene is TRBJ1-5, the V gene TRBV7-8; D gene unclear. Germline CDR1 reads SGHVS; CDR2 reads FQNEAQ. Trimming removed 1 base at V and 8 bases at J, with 9 bases between. The CDR3 runs 13 residues. In DNA, the CDR3 is TGTGCCAGCAGCTTAGGATCGATAAAGCCCCAGCATTTT. Its protein is CASSLGSIKPQHF.

This clonotype was counted many times. The chain couples TRBV20-1 to TRBJ1-4; possibly TRBD1 for D (6 bases). Germline V gives CDR1 DFQATT, CDR2 SNEGSKA (reference sequence). This CDR3 has 15 residues. V shed 1 base and J shed 7 bases, with 16 bases lying between them. Here the CDR3 reads CSARGDNRVGEKLFF. The CDR3 coding sequence is TGCAGTGCTAGAGGGGACAACAGGGTTGGTGAAAAACTGTTTTTT.

This clonotype has only a few counts. J is TRBJ2-4 and V is TRBV3-1, with 7 bases matching TRBD1. The germline V gene has CDR1 LGHDT and CDR2 YNNKEL (reference sequence). The ends lost 6 bases at V and 1 base at J; junction bases unmatched: 9. CDR3 length: 16 residues. The CDR3 sequence is CASSPHTGEAKNIQYF. CDR3 sequence (DNA): TGTGCCAGCAGTCCTCATACAGGGGAGGCCAAAAACATTCAGTACTTC.

V is TRBV4-2 and J is TRBJ2-7, with D unclear. V gave up 0 bases and J gave up 0 bases, with 9 bases separating them. The CDR3 length is 15 residues. Germline V lookup: CDR1 LGHNA, CDR2 YNFKEQ. The CDR3 region is CASSQDMGNSYEQYF. DNA for the CDR3: TGTGCCAGCAGCCAAGACATGGGCAACTCCTACGAGCAGTACTTC.